Listed below are T cell receptor beta chains from one sample, sequenced in a study of blood T cell repertoires in COVID-19. Profiled with immunoSEQ multiplex PCR; TCRdb holds only in-frame clones, not every one. The table lists about 190,000 clones, 60% to 80% of them singletons, with around 24% in the top ten. Sequencing was done on a sample of peripheral blood. The receptors originated from a woman in her sixties or seventies with acute or convalescent COVID-19. The CDR3 runs from the conserved cysteine through the conserved F or W. Fields, in order: D gene, J gene, clone size, V gene, CDR3 protein, CDR3 DNA. D genes are given only for firm matches. Size values are once, few and many counts, or a class for expanded clones, and some rows have none.

>-|TRBJ2-2|few|TRBV27
CASSFGRGPSNTGELFF
TGTGCCAGCAGTTTCGGTAGGGGCCCTTCGAACACCGGGGAGCTGTTTTTT
>TRBD2|TRBJ2-3|-|TRBV29-1
CSVLGLAGPKWGDTQYF
TGCAGCGTACTAGGACTAGCGGGACCTAAATGGGGAGATACGCAGTATTTT
>-|TRBJ1-1|-|TRBV19
CASSRQANTEAFF
TGTGCCAGTAGTAGACAGGCTAACACTGAAGCTTTCTTT
>TRBD2|TRBJ2-3|once|TRBV30
CAWSLGLAGSDTQYF
TGTGCCTGGAGTTTAGGACTAGCGGGCTCAGATACGCAGTATTTT
>-|TRBJ1-2|-|TRBV5-6
CASSLLPGVYGYTF
TGTGCCAGCAGCTTGTTGCCAGGCGTATATGGCTACACCTTC
>-|TRBJ2-1|-|TRBV7-9
CASSLVYTGSDEQFF
TGTGCCAGCAGCTTAGTGTACACAGGGTCCGATGAGCAGTTCTTC
>-|TRBJ1-2|-|TRBV2
CASAAGLYGYTF
TGTGCCAGCGCGGCGGGGCTCTATGGCTACACCTTC
>-|TRBJ1-6|-|TRBV3-1/TRBV3-2
CASSLVGTPNSPLHF
TGTGCCAGCAGCCTAGTTGGGACACCTAATTCACCCCTCCACTTT
>TRBD1|TRBJ2-7|-|TRBV30
CAWQTGQINEQYF
TGTGCCTGGCAGACAGGGCAAATAAACGAGCAGTACTTC
>-|TRBJ1-1|-|TRBV12-3/TRBV12-4
CASSLQGSTEAFF
TGTGCCAGCAGTTTACAGGGTAGTACTGAAGCTTTCTTT
>TRBD2|TRBJ2-1|-|TRBV3-1/TRBV3-2
CASSQGSSGGNEQFF
TGTGCCAGCAGCCAAGGGTCTAGCGGGGGGAATGAGCAGTTCTTC
>-|TRBJ2-3|-|TRBV7-3
CASSLSPQQTDTQYF
TGTGCCAGCAGCTTAAGCCCACAGCAGACGGATACGCAGTATTTT
>-|TRBJ2-5|-|TRBV11-3
CASSLGSTTGLRETQYF
TGTGCCAGCAGCTTGGGGAGTACTACCGGGCTCCGGGAGACCCAGTACTTC
>-|TRBJ2-1|-|TRBV28
CASSLSAGLLANEQFF
TGTGCCAGCAGTTTATCCGCGGGACTCTTAGCCAATGAGCAGTTCTTC
>TRBD1|TRBJ1-1|-|TRBV7-8
CASSLGLRGHGNTEAFF
TGTGCCAGCAGCTTAGGTCTCAGGGGGCACGGGAACACTGAAGCTTTCTTT
>-|TRBJ2-2|-|TRBV2
CASTRRGNTGELFF
TGTGCCTCGACCCGGCGGGGGAACACCGGGGAGCTGTTTTTT
>-|TRBJ2-5|-|TRBV29-1
CSAETGETQYF
TGCAGCGCCGAAACGGGGGAGACCCAGTACTTC
>TRBD1|TRBJ2-1|-|TRBV5-1
CASSLEAGGSYNEQFF
TGCGCCAGCAGCTTGGAGGCAGGGGGCTCCTACAATGAGCAGTTCTTC
>-|TRBJ1-2|-|TRBV12-3/TRBV12-4
CASSFGTRYGYTF
TGTGCCAGCAGTTTCGGGACACGATATGGCTACACCTTC
>-|TRBJ2-2|-|TRBV4-1
CASSQDLGRGDNTGELFF
TGCGCCAGCAGCCAAGATCTAGGCAGGGGGGATAACACCGGGGAGCTGTTTTTT
>TRBD1|TRBJ2-1|few|TRBV5-1
CASSLGNRGLYNEQFF
TGCGCCAGCAGCTTGGGCAACAGGGGGCTTTACAATGAGCAGTTCTTC
>-|TRBJ2-1|few|TRBV5-1
CASSLRSGYNEQFF
TGCGCCAGCAGCTTGCGTAGCGGTTACAATGAGCAGTTCTTC
>TRBD1|TRBJ2-1|-|TRBV24-1
CAATPGTGNYNEQFF
TGTGCCGCCACTCCAGGGACAGGGAATTACAATGAGCAGTTCTTC
>TRBD1|TRBJ1-2|-|TRBV6-6
CASRDRDGYTF
TGTGCCAGCAGAGACAGGGATGGCTACACCTTC
>-|TRBJ1-6|-|TRBV3-1/TRBV3-2
CASGQTNSPLHF
TGTGCCAGCGGACAGACTAATTCACCCCTCCACTTT
>-|TRBJ2-2|-|TRBV10-1
CASGPLANTGELFF
TGCGCCAGCGGCCCTCTAGCGAACACCGGGGAGCTGTTTTTT
>-|TRBJ1-5|-|TRBV11-2
CASSQGSRAARNQPQHF
TGTGCCAGCAGCCAGGGGTCCAGGGCGGCCCGCAATCAGCCCCAGCATTTT
>TRBD1|TRBJ1-6|few|TRBV2
CASSWDRDSPLHF
TGTGCCAGCAGTTGGGACAGGGATTCACCCCTCCACTTT
>-|TRBJ2-1|-|TRBV21-1
CASSKKITRTNDNEQFF
TGTGCCAGCAGCAAAAAAATTACCAGGACAAATGACAATGAGCAGTTCTTC
>TRBD2|TRBJ2-1|-|TRBV6-4
CASSKREGNEQFF
TGTGCCAGCAGTAAGCGGGAGGGTAATGAGCAGTTCTTC
>-|TRBJ1-3|-|TRBV3-1/TRBV3-2
CASSQDPGNTIYF
TGTGCCAGCAGCCAAGATCCGGGAAACACCATATATTTT
>-|TRBJ1-1|-|TRBV6-5
CASSLTENTEAFF
TGTGCCAGCAGCCTAACAGAGAACACTGAAGCTTTCTTT
>TRBD2|TRBJ2-7|-|TRBV6-6
CASSYSGLAGQAYF
TGTGCCAGCAGTTACTCGGGACTAGCGGGCCAGGCGTACTTC
>-|TRBJ1-5|-|TRBV19
CASSLRQPQHF
TGTGCCAGTAGTCTACGTCAGCCCCAGCATTTT
>-|TRBJ1-1|few|TRBV5-1
CASSESGNTEAFF
TGCGCCAGCAGCGAGTCGGGGAACACTGAAGCTTTCTTT
>-|TRBJ1-3|few|TRBV5-1
CASSLSQAGNTIYF
TGCGCCAGCAGCTTGAGTCAGGCTGGAAACACCATATATTTT
>-|TRBJ2-2|-|TRBV7-3
CASSSGSTGELFF
TGTGCCAGCAGCTCGGGATCCACCGGGGAGCTGTTTTTT
>-|TRBJ1-2|-|TRBV5-4
CARRLGGGGYGYTF
TGTGCCCGCCGCTTGGGAGGGGGGGGCTATGGCTACACCTTC
>-|TRBJ1-1|-|TRBV10-3
CAISELGGAFRNTEAFF
TGTGCCATCAGTGAGTTGGGAGGGGCCTTCCGTAACACTGAAGCTTTCTTT
>-|TRBJ1-5|once|TRBV15
CATSRERGLWQPQHF
TGTGCCACCAGCAGAGAAAGGGGTTTGTGGCAGCCCCAGCATTTT
>TRBD2|TRBJ2-7|-|TRBV7-9
CASSLEGGRSHEQYF
TGTGCCAGCAGCTTAGAGGGCGGGAGGTCCCACGAGCAGTACTTC
>TRBD1|TRBJ1-1|once|TRBV19
CASSGRTGLTEAFF
TGTGCCAGTAGTGGGAGGACAGGGCTCACTGAAGCTTTCTTT
>-|TRBJ1-5|-|TRBV3-1/TRBV3-2
CASSRTLEQPQHF
TGTGCCAGCAGCCGAACCTTAGAACAGCCCCAGCATTTT
>TRBD2|TRBJ2-2|-|TRBV2
CASSGLAIAGELFF
TGTGCCAGCAGCGGACTAGCGATCGCCGGGGAGCTGTTTTTT
>-|TRBJ2-5|-|TRBV7-8
CASSHSSGFQETQYF
TGTGCCAGCAGCCATTCATCGGGGTTCCAAGAGACCCAGTACTTC
>-|TRBJ1-5|-|TRBV19
CASSIGRTADQPQHF
TGTGCCAGTAGTATTGGAAGGACAGCGGATCAGCCCCAGCATTTT
>-|TRBJ2-7|-|TRBV10-3
CAISELGDHYEQYF
TGTGCCATCAGTGAATTAGGAGACCACTACGAGCAGTACTTC
>-|TRBJ1-1|-|TRBV7-2
CASSLEGDMNTEAFF
TGTGCCAGCAGCTTAGAGGGGGATATGAACACTGAAGCTTTCTTT
>-|TRBJ1-2|few|TRBV29-1
CSVGDRGYTF
TGCAGCGTTGGGGATAGGGGATACACCTTC
>TRBD2|TRBJ2-3|-|TRBV4-2
CASSQDTTREGRYTQYF
TGTGCCAGCAGCCAAGATACCACTCGGGAGGGCCGGTATACGCAGTATTTT
>TRBD1|TRBJ2-5|-|TRBV29-1
CSVEQGAETQYF
TGCAGCGTTGAACAGGGGGCGGAGACCCAGTACTTC
>TRBD2|TRBJ2-1|few|TRBV24-1
CATSDIAGTGYNEQFF
TGTGCCACCAGTGATATAGCGGGGACGGGCTACAATGAGCAGTTCTTC
>-|TRBJ2-3|-|TRBV5-1
CASTPGRSTDTQYF
TGCGCCAGCACGCCCGGGAGAAGCACAGATACGCAGTATTTT
>-|TRBJ2-2|-|TRBV29-1
CSAGWNTGELFF
TGCAGCGCCGGGTGGAACACCGGGGAGCTGTTTTTT
>-|TRBJ1-5|-|TRBV7-2
CASSSQGRVQPQHF
TGTGCCAGCAGCTCCCAGGGAAGAGTCCAGCCCCAGCATTTT
>-|TRBJ1-5|-|TRBV19
CASSILLNPTMRNQPQHF
TGTGCCAGTAGTATCCTTTTAAATCCCACTATGCGCAATCAGCCCCAGCATTTT
>TRBD1|TRBJ2-3|-|TRBV19
CASSIGQGGVDTQYF
TGTGCCAGTAGTATCGGACAGGGGGGAGTGGATACGCAGTATTTT
>TRBD1|TRBJ1-2|-|TRBV3-1/TRBV3-2
CASSQRGTGTGYTF
TGTGCCAGCAGCCAGCGAGGGACAGGGACTGGCTACACCTTC
>-|TRBJ1-4|-|TRBV5-8
CASSPHRAGEKLFF
TGTGCCAGCAGCCCGCACAGGGCGGGTGAAAAACTGTTTTTT
>TRBD2|TRBJ2-7|-|TRBV30
CAWKTSTSWGYEQYF
TGTGCCTGGAAGACTAGCACCAGTTGGGGCTACGAGCAGTACTTC